These T cell receptor beta chains were read from a single sample in a study of blood T cell repertoires in COVID-19. Some clones are missing from TCRdb's copy, which holds only in-frame ones; the method was immunoSEQ multiplex PCR. The table has about 140,000 clones, around 89% seen once. Sequencing input: peripheral blood. The receptors here all came from a human donor in a cohort sampled during active COVID-19. CDR3s include the opening cysteine and the closing phenylalanine or tryptophan. D genes are given only for firm matches. Clone sizes are given selectively: once, few, many, or a class where the clone is expanded.

abundance	v_gene	j_gene	d_gene	CDR3aa	CDR3nt
.	TRBV6-2/TRBV6-3	TRBJ2-3	TRBD2	CASTPGGAVSTDTQYF	TGTGCCAGCACCCCGGGAGGGGCGGTAAGCACAGATACGCAGTATTTT
.	TRBV11-3	TRBJ2-1	TRBD1	CASSPGQALNEQFF	TGTGCCAGCAGCCCGGGACAGGCCCTCAATGAGCAGTTCTTC
.	TRBV30	TRBJ2-3	.	CAWSVATDTQYF	TGTGCCTGGAGTGTGGCCACAGATACGCAGTATTTT
once	TRBV5-5	TRBJ2-7	.	CASSFRTIDEQYF	TGTGCCAGCAGCTTTCGGACAATTGACGAGCAGTACTTC
.	TRBV5-1	TRBJ1-3	.	CASSLLAGRSGNTIYF	TGCGCCAGCAGCTTGTTGGCAGGGCGCTCTGGAAACACCATATATTTT
.	TRBV7-9	TRBJ2-2	.	CASSLGAGRNTGELFF	TGTGCCAGCAGCTTAGGTGCGGGGCGGAACACCGGGGAGCTGTTTTTT
.	TRBV29-1	TRBJ2-1	.	CSVEAERAPTQNEQFF	TGCAGCGTTGAAGCAGAGCGGGCCCCAACACAAAATGAGCAGTTCTTC
.	TRBV19	TRBJ1-4	TRBD1	CASSSSRTGGINEKLFF	TGTGCCAGTAGTAGCTCCCGGACAGGGGGTATTAATGAAAAACTGTTTTTT
.	TRBV4-3	TRBJ1-4	.	CASSQVFSGLFEKLFF	TGCGCCAGCAGCCAAGTCTTTTCAGGGTTATTCGAAAAACTGTTTTTT
.	TRBV3-1/TRBV3-2	TRBJ1-1	.	CASSQYSNTEAFF	TGTGCCAGCAGCCAGTACAGCAACACTGAAGCTTTCTTT
.	TRBV6-2/TRBV6-3	TRBJ1-2	TRBD1	CASSHRGGDYGYTF	TGTGCCAGCAGCCACAGGGGTGGAGACTATGGCTACACCTTC
.	TRBV4-1	TRBJ1-5	.	CASSQGGRNNQPQHF	TGCGCCAGCAGCCAAGGGGGCCGGAATAATCAGCCCCAGCATTTT
.	TRBV3-1/TRBV3-2	TRBJ1-3	.	CASSQGQDLGNTIYF	TGTGCCAGCAGCCAAGGACAGGACCTTGGAAACACCATATATTTT
.	TRBV11-1	TRBJ2-2	TRBD1	CASSHVRQGVSGELFF	TGTGCCAGCAGCCACGTCCGACAGGGGGTATCCGGGGAGCTGTTTTTT
.	TRBV13	TRBJ2-3	TRBD2	CASSPPGGITDTQYF	TGTGCCAGCAGCCCTCCCGGGGGGATCACAGATACGCAGTATTTT
.	TRBV11-2	TRBJ1-2	TRBD1	CASSLRDRGNYGYTF	TGTGCCAGCAGCTTACGCGACAGGGGGAACTATGGCTACACCTTC
.	TRBV3-1/TRBV3-2	TRBJ2-7	.	CASSPPPGYEQYF	TGTGCCAGCAGCCCCCCCCCGGGCTACGAGCAGTACTTC
once	TRBV2	TRBJ2-7	TRBD1	CASSQGTGVVYEQYF	TGTGCCAGCAGCCAAGGGACAGGGGTGGTGTACGAGCAGTACTTC
.	TRBV25-1	TRBJ1-2	TRBD1	CASSEFFGTGGKGYTF	TGTGCCAGCAGTGAATTCTTCGGGACAGGGGGTAAAGGCTACACCTTC
.	TRBV11-1	TRBJ2-1	.	CASSSHALRSYNEQFF	TGTGCCAGCAGCTCACATGCACTACGCTCCTACAATGAGCAGTTCTTC
.	TRBV12-3/TRBV12-4	TRBJ2-7	TRBD1	CASSSRQGREQYF	TGTGCCAGCAGTTCGCGACAGGGACGCGAGCAGTACTTC
.	TRBV5-8	TRBJ2-1	TRBD2	CASSSVGRGVYNEQFF	TGTGCCAGCAGCTCCGTGGGGCGGGGGGTCTACAATGAGCAGTTCTTC
.	TRBV5-4	TRBJ1-1	.	CASSLKDKVGTEAFF	TGTGCCAGCAGCTTGAAAGACAAAGTGGGCACTGAAGCTTTCTTT
.	TRBV18	TRBJ1-6	.	CASSPGTEGSPLHF	TGTGCCAGCTCACCGGGGACTGAGGGTTCACCCCTCCACTTT
.	TRBV6-4	TRBJ2-1	.	CASSDSGQGSYNEQFF	TGTGCCAGCAGTGACTCGGGGCAGGGATCATACAATGAGCAGTTCTTC
.	TRBV6-5	TRBJ1-2	.	CASSYSNSFYGYTF	TGTGCCAGCAGTTACTCGAACAGCTTCTATGGCTACACCTTC
.	TRBV10-3	TRBJ2-7	TRBD1	CAISRTGGAKSSYEQYF	TGTGCCATCAGTAGGACAGGGGGCGCGAAGAGCTCCTACGAGCAGTACTTC
.	TRBV6-5	TRBJ1-1	.	CASTVNKGTEAFF	TGTGCCAGCACTGTAAATAAGGGGACTGAAGCTTTCTTT
.	TRBV4-1	TRBJ2-3	TRBD2	CASSQAALGGERTDTQYF	TGCGCCAGCAGCCAAGCAGCCCTCGGGGGGGAACGCACAGATACGCAGTATTTT
.	TRBV27	TRBJ2-7	.	CASSSDVSSYEQYF	TGTGCCAGCAGTAGCGACGTCAGCTCCTACGAGCAGTACTTC
.	TRBV6-5	TRBJ2-3	TRBD2	CASSYSGLVTDTQYF	TGTGCCAGCAGTTACTCGGGACTAGTCACAGATACGCAGTATTTT
.	TRBV7-8	TRBJ2-1	TRBD2	CASRVGTSGFNEQFF	TGTGCCAGCAGGGTAGGGACTAGCGGATTCAATGAGCAGTTCTTC
.	TRBV30	TRBJ2-7	.	CAWSPGLYEQYF	TGTGCCTGGAGTCCAGGGTTGTACGAGCAGTACTTC
.	TRBV4-3	TRBJ1-4	.	CASSQDGGTVNEKLFF	TGCGCCAGCAGCCAAGACGGGGGGACGGTTAATGAAAAACTGTTTTTT
.	TRBV3-1/TRBV3-2	TRBJ2-2	.	CASSQSFPLTGGELFF	TGTGCCAGCAGCCAGAGTTTCCCTCTAACTGGCGGGGAGCTGTTTTTT
.	TRBV9	TRBJ1-1	.	CASSVGWGVNTEAFF	TGTGCCAGCAGCGTAGGATGGGGAGTGAACACTGAAGCTTTCTTT
.	TRBV10-3	TRBJ1-3	TRBD1	CAISESFHRGSGNTIYF	TGTGCCATCAGTGAGTCATTCCACAGGGGGTCGGGAAACACCATATATTTT
.	TRBV7-2	TRBJ2-3	TRBD2	CASSPGLAPGTDTQYF	TGTGCCAGCAGCCCGGGACTAGCGCCCGGCACAGATACGCAGTATTTT
.	TRBV7-2	TRBJ2-5	TRBD2	CASSWTSGGQETQYF	TGTGCCAGCAGCTGGACTAGCGGGGGCCAAGAGACCCAGTACTTC
.	TRBV2	TRBJ2-5	.	CASSARGSIEETQYF	TGTGCCAGCAGTGCCAGGGGCTCGATCGAAGAGACCCAGTACTTC
.	TRBV5-5	TRBJ2-2	TRBD2	CASSLRPGLGNTGELFF	TGTGCCAGCAGCTTGCGACCGGGACTAGGGAACACCGGGGAGCTGTTTTTT